This TCR beta chain was observed in a study of shared clonotypes between healthy human individuals. Overall study: CD8 memory received one plate per donor, CD8 naive two, CD4 memory three and CD4 naive three.

This CDR3 has 18 residues. Germline V gene lookup returns CDR1 MGHRA and CDR2 YSYEKL. The V gene lost 0 bases and the J gene lost 0 bases, with 12 bases spanning the gap. TCRdb's copy holds only in-frame clones and misses some; the assay was immunoSEQ multiplex PCR. The data hold around 1,100,000 clones, with approximately 77% observed a single time. This chain joins TRBV4-1 and TRBJ2-6; D is unresolved. This sequence was found in a man aged 18 to 30 in good health. Some clones in this sample may be carry-over from other donors' samples. Source material: memory CD4+ T cells from PBMCs. Subset: CD45RA-negative fraction. The CDR3 sequence: CASSQDRDTFSGANVLTF. CDR3 bases: TGCGCCAGCAGCCAAGATCGTGATACCTTCTCTGGGGCCAACGTCCTGACTTTC.